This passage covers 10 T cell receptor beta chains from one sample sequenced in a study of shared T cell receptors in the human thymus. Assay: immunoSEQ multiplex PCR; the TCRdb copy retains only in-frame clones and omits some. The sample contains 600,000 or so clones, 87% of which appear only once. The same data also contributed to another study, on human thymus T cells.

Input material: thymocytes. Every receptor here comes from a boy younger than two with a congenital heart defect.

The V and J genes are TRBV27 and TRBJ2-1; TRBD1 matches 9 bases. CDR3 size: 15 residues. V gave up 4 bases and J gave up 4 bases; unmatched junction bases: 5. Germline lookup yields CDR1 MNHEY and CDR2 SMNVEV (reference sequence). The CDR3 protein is CASSYRDREYNEQFF. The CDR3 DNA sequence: TGTGCCAGCAGTTACCGGGACAGGGAATACAATGAGCAGTTCTTC.

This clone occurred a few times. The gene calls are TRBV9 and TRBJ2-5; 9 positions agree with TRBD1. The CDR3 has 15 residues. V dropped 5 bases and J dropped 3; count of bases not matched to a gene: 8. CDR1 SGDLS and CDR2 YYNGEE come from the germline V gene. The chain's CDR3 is CASSDGQGREETQYF. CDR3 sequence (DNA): TGTGCCAGCAGTGACGGACAGGGGCGCGAAGAGACCCAGTACTTC.

The CDR3 nucleotides read TGCGCCAGCAGCCTACTACTAGCGGGAGTCGCCAATGAGCAGTTCTTC. Translation gives CASSLLLAGVANEQFF. V is TRBV5-1 and J is TRBJ2-1; TRBD2 matches 11 bases. CDR1 and CDR2 from the germline V gene are SGHRS and YFSETQ. The trim removed 4 bases at V and 6 bases at J, leaving 9 bases unmatched. This CDR3 region has 16 residues.

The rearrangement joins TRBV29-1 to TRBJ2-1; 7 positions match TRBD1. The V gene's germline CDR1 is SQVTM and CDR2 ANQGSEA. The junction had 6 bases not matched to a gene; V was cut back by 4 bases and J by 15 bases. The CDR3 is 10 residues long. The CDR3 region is CSVVLTGRFF. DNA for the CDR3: TGCAGCGTTGTCCTGACAGGGCGGTTCTTC.

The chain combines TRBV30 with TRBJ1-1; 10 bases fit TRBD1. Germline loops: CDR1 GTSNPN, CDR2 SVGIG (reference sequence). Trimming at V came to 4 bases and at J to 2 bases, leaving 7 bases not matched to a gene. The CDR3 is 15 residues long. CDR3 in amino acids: CAWMRDRGSNTEAFF. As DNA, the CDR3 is TGTGCCTGGATGAGGGACAGGGGATCCAACACTGAAGCTTTCTTT.

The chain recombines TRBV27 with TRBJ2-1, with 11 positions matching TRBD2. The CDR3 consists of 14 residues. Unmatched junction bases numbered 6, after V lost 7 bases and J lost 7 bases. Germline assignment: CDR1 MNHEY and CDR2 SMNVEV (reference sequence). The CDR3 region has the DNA TGTGCCAGCACACCGGGACTAGCGGTTAATGAGCAGTTCTTC. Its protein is CASTPGLAVNEQFF.

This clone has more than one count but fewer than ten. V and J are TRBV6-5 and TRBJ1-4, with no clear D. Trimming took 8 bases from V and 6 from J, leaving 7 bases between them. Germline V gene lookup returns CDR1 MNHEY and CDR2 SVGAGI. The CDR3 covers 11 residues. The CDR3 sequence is CASARDEKLFF. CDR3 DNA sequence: TGTGCCAGCGCCCGCGATGAAAAACTGTTTTTT.

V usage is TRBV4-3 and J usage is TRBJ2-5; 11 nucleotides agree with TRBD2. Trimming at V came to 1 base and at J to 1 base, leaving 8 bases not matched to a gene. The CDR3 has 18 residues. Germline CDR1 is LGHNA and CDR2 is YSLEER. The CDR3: CASSQVVTSGTIQETQYF. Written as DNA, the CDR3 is TGCGCCAGCAGCCAAGTCGTGACTAGCGGGACGATCCAAGAGACCCAGTACTTC.

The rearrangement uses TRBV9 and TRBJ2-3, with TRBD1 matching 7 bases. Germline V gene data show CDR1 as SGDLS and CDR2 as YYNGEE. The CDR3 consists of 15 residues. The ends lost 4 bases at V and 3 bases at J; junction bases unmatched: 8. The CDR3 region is CASSPGTAETDTQYF. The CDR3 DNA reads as TGTGCCAGCAGCCCCGGGACAGCCGAGACAGATACGCAGTATTTT.

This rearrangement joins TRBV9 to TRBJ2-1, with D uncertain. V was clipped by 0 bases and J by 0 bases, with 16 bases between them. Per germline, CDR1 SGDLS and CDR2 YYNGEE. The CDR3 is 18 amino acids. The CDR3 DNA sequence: TGTGCCAGCAGCGTAGATGGGTCCGGAGCGAGCTCCTACAATGAGCAGTTCTTC. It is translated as CASSVDGSGASSYNEQFF. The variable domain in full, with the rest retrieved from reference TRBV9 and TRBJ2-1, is DSGVTQTPKHLITATGQRVTLRCSPRSGDLSVYWYQQSLDQGLQFLIQYYNGEERAKGNILERFSAQQFPDLHSELNLSSLELGDSALYFCASSVDGSGASSYNEQFFGPGTRLTVL.